The 21 T cell receptor beta chains reported below all come from one sample, sequenced in a study of blood T cell repertoires in COVID-19. TCRdb keeps only in-frame clones here, not all; method: immunoSEQ multiplex PCR. The table has under 300,000 clones, about nine tenths seen once. Sequenced: PBMCs or T cells enriched from blood (not recorded which). The receptors were gathered from a woman aged 40 to 50 with acute COVID-19.

The V and J genes are TRBV19 and TRBJ1-5, with a tentative D call TRBD1 (6 bases). This CDR3 spans 17 amino acids. The ends were cut back, 5 bases at V and 0 bases at J, with 17 bases in the middle. From germline, CDR1 is LNHDA and CDR2 SQIVND (reference sequence). The CDR3 reads CASSGAGVMNSNQPQHF. As DNA, the CDR3 is TGTGCCAGTAGTGGGGCAGGGGTTATGAATAGCAATCAGCCCCAGCATTTT.

This clone was seen a single time. The rearrangement joins TRBV7-2 to TRBJ2-5; 9 bases are shared with TRBD2. The CDR3 sequence is 14 residues long. Germline V lookup: CDR1 SGHTA, CDR2 FQGNSA. Trimming at V came to 5 bases and at J to 4 bases, leaving 5 bases not matched to a gene. The DNA for the CDR3 is TGTGCCAGCAGCACCCGCGGGGGGGGAGAGACCCAGTACTTC. This gives the protein CASSTRGGGETQYF.

The chain joins TRBV5-1 to TRBJ1-2; 10 nucleotides line up with TRBD1. The length of the CDR3 is 15 residues. V gave up 2 bases and J gave up 8 bases; unmatched junction bases: 9. Germline V gives CDR1 SGHRS, CDR2 YFSETQ. The CDR3 loop reads CASSFRQGARQGYTF. DNA for the CDR3: TGCGCCAGCAGCTTCCGACAGGGGGCGCGGCAGGGCTACACCTTC.

The chain uses TRBV5-1 and TRBJ2-7, with D possibly being TRBD2 (6 bases). CDR1 SGHRS and CDR2 YFSETQ come from the germline V gene. Between the trimmed V and J ends, which lost 5 bases and 1 base, there was a span of 19 bases. The CDR3 loop spans 16 amino acids. CDR3: CASRQRLVSGSYEQYF. The CDR3, as DNA: TGCGCCAGCAGGCAGAGACTAGTTTCTGGTTCCTACGAGCAGTACTTC.

The rearrangement links TRBV5-1 to TRBJ2-7, with D unclear. The V gene's germline CDR1 is SGHRS and CDR2 YFSETQ. The CDR3 extends over 12 amino acids. Trimming stripped 3 bases from V and 6 bases from J, with 10 bases between. This chain's CDR3 is CASSSPPGEQYF. CDR3 sequence (DNA): TGCGCCAGCAGCTCCCCACCGGGCGAGCAGTACTTC.

The chain has TRBV29-1 and TRBJ1-2, with 11 bases identical to TRBD1. The CDR3 contains 14 residues. CDR1 and CDR2 (germline): SQVTM, ANQGSEA. V shed 2 bases, J shed 8 bases, and the junction held 7 bases outside the gene matches. The CDR3 protein is CSVEWTGGVRGYTF. The CDR3 coding sequence is TGCAGCGTTGAATGGACAGGGGGCGTGAGAGGCTACACCTTC.

The rearrangement uses TRBV5-1 and TRBJ1-3, with D perhaps TRBD1 (5 bases). In germline, CDR1 is SGHRS, CDR2 YFSETQ. V was trimmed by 2 bases and J by 0 bases, leaving 9 bases between them. This CDR3 region has 15 residues. The CDR3: CASSFQGYSGNTIYF. DNA for the CDR3: TGCGCCAGCAGCTTCCAGGGTTACTCTGGAAACACCATATATTTT.

This chain's CDR3 is CASSNERRAFF. The CDR3 coding sequence is TGTGCCAGTAGTAATGAGAGGAGGGCTTTCTTT. The chain carries TRBV19 and TRBJ1-1; the D is unclear. Germline values: CDR1 LNHDA, CDR2 SQIVND (reference sequence). The CDR3 length is 11 residues. V was trimmed by 4 bases and J by 11 bases, leaving 11 bases between them. The full variable domain, with the rest looked up from reference TRBV19 and TRBJ1-1, is DGGITQSPKYLFRKEGQNVTLSCEQNLNHDAMYWYRQDPGQGLRLIYYSQIVNDFQKGDIAEGYSVSREKKESFPLTVTSAQKNPTAFYLCASSNERRAFFGQGTRLTVV.

This chain links TRBV28 with TRBJ1-2; D ambiguous. V lost 5 bases to trimming and J lost 11 bases, with 15 bases between them. The CDR3 has 12 amino acids. CDR1 is MDHEN and CDR2 is SYDVKM in the germline V gene. The CDR3 bases are TGTGCCAGCAGTAACCCGACAAGCGGGTACACCTTC. It specifies CASSNPTSGYTF.

The chain is built from TRBV10-1 and TRBJ1-6, with a weak D call TRBD1 (6 bases). The CDR3 totals 16 residues. V was shortened by 11 bases and J by 9 bases, with 26 bases between the two germline ends. Germline V gives CDR1 WNHNN, CDR2 SYGVQD (reference sequence). CDR3 nucleotides: TGCGCCGGGCGGGAGAGACAGGAGCGATATTTTTCACCCCTCCACTTT. Translating gives CAGRERQERYFSPLHF.

CDR3 sequence: CASTTPWGQVGGLDNQPQHF. CDR3 nucleotide sequence: TGTGCCAGCACCACACCATGGGGACAGGTGGGGGGATTGGACAATCAGCCCCAGCATTTT. The V and J genes are TRBV21-1 and TRBJ1-5; the D call of TRBD1 is as the table states it, not checked on the DNA. TRBV21-1 is termed a pseudogene. This CDR3 spans 20 amino acids.

CDR3 amino acids: CASSRGGLPYNEQFF. The CDR3 DNA follows: TGTGCCAGTAGTAGGGGGGGACTGCCCTACAATGAGCAGTTCTTC. V usage is TRBV19 and J usage is TRBJ2-1; 7 bases map to TRBD2. Per germline, CDR1 LNHDA and CDR2 SQIVND (reference sequence). V gave up 4 bases and J gave up 2 bases; unmatched junction bases: 5. CDR3 size: 15 residues. Based on the CDR3 plus reference TRBV19 and TRBJ2-1, the full variable domain is DGGITQSPKYLFRKEGQNVTLSCEQNLNHDAMYWYRQDPGQGLRLIYYSQIVNDFQKGDIAEGYSVSREKKESFPLTVTSAQKNPTAFYLCASSRGGLPYNEQFFGPGTRLTVL.

In this sample, this clone turned up once. This chain links TRBV6-5 with TRBJ1-2; 9 nucleotides match TRBD1. Germline CDR1 and CDR2: MNHEY and SVGAGI. With V trimmed by 4 bases and J by 6 bases, 9 bases remained unmatched. The CDR3 is 15 residues long. CDR3 amino acids: CASSSFGTGSHGYTF. CDR3 DNA sequence: TGTGCCAGCAGTTCCTTCGGGACAGGGTCCCATGGCTACACCTTC.

The chain uses TRBV30 and TRBJ2-5; no definite D call. CDR3 length: 12 residues. V was shortened by 3 bases and J by 3 bases, with 8 bases between the two germline ends. Germline CDR1 GTSNPN, CDR2 SVGIG (reference sequence). The CDR3 DNA follows: TGTGCCTGGAGCTCTAATGAAGAGACCCAGTACTTC. Amino acids: CAWSSNEETQYF.

V usage is TRBV6-1 and J usage is TRBJ1-2, with TRBD1 matching over 7 bases. With V trimmed by 7 bases and J by 4 bases, 9 bases remained unmatched. Germline CDR1 is MNHNS and CDR2 is SASEGT. The CDR3 covers 14 residues. The CDR3 region has the DNA TGTGCCAGCAAAGACAGGGTGGTTAGCTATGGCTACACCTTC. Translating it yields CASKDRVVSYGYTF.

This chain links TRBV2 with TRBJ1-3, with no clear D. The germline V and J ends were trimmed by 6 bases and 4 bases, with 10 bases remaining between them. There are 13 residues in the CDR3. Germline loops: CDR1 SNHLY, CDR2 FYNNEI. CDR3 bases: TGTGCCAGCAGCGGAGGTTCAGGAAACACCATATATTTT. Its translation is CASSGGSGNTIYF.

The genes are TRBV10-3 and TRBJ1-1, with D perhaps TRBD1 (5 bases). CDR1 is ENHRY and CDR2 is SYGVKD in the germline V gene. Trimming cost V 0 bases and J 4 bases, with 6 bases left between them. This CDR3 spans 13 amino acids. The CDR3 reads CAISESGGTEAFF. CDR3 DNA: TGTGCCATCAGTGAGTCGGGGGGCACTGAAGCTTTCTTT.

This chain connects TRBV5-1 to TRBJ2-2; no clear D. The CDR3 extends over 13 amino acids. The V gene's germline CDR1 is SGHRS and CDR2 YFSETQ. Trimming left V 0 bases short and J 6 bases short, with 6 bases between. CDR3 coding DNA: TGCGCCAGCAGCTTGGACTTTGCCGGGGAGCTGTTTTTT. Protein: CASSLDFAGELFF.

The V and J genes are TRBV6-5 and TRBJ2-3; TRBD2 matches 11 bases. CDR3 size: 15 residues. The germline CDR1 and CDR2 sequences are MNHEY and SVGAGI. With 6 bases clipped from V and 0 bases from J, the junction kept 2 bases outside the gene matches. This chain's CDR3 is CASRRLAGSTDTQYF. The CDR3 DNA reads as TGTGCCAGCAGACGACTAGCGGGGAGCACAGATACGCAGTATTTT.

This chain connects TRBV7-2 to TRBJ2-3; TRBD2 matches at 9 bases. J lost 5 bases, V lost 3 bases, and 6 bases had no gene match. Per the germline V gene, CDR1 is SGHTA and CDR2 is FQGNSA. The CDR3 sequence is 15 residues long. The CDR3 DNA reads as TGTGCCAGCAGCTTGAGCGGGGGGCCGGGAGATACGCAGTATTTT. Its protein product is CASSLSGGPGDTQYF.

The chain has TRBV30 and TRBJ2-1, with 11 positions matching TRBD2. The germline V gene has CDR1 GTSNPN and CDR2 SVGIG (reference sequence). The junction had 2 bases not matched to a gene; V was cut back by 4 bases and J by 3 bases. The CDR3 is made up of 14 amino acids. The CDR3 nucleotides read TGTGCCTGGACTACTAGCGGGAGCTACAATGAGCAGTTCTTC. Residues: CAWTTSGSYNEQFF.